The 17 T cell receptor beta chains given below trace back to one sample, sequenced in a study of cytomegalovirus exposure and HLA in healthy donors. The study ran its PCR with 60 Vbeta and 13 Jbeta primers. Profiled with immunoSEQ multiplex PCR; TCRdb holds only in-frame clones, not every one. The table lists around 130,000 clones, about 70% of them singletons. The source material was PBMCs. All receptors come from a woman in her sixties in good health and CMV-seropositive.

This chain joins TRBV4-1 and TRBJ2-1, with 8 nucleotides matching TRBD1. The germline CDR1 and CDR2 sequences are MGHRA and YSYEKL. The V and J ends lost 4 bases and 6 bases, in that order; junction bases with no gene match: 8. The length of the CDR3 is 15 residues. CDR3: CASSLRTGIPNEQFF. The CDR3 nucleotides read TGCGCCAGCAGCCTTCGGACAGGGATCCCCAATGAGCAGTTCTTC.

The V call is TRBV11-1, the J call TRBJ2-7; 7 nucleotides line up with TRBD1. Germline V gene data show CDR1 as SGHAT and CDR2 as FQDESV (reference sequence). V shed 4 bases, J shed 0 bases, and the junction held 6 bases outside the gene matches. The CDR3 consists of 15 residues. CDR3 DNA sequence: TGTGCCAGCAGCTGGCAGGGGGATACCTCCTACGAGCAGTACTTC. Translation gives CASSWQGDTSYEQYF.

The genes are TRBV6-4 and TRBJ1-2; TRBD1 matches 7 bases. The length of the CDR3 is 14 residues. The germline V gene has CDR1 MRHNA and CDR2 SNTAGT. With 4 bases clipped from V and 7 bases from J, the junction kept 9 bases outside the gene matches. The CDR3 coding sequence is TGTGCCAGCAGTGGCTCCGACAGGGCTTCTGGCTACACCTTC. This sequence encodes CASSGSDRASGYTF.

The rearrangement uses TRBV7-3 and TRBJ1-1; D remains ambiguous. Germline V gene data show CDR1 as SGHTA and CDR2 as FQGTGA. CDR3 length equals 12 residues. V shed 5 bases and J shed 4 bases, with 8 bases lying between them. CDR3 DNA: TGTGCCAGCAGCCCTCCGAGCACTGAAGCTTTCTTT. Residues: CASSPPSTEAFF.

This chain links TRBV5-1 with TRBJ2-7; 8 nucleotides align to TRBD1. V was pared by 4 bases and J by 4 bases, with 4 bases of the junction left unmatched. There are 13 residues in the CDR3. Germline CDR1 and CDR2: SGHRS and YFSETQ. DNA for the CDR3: TGCGCCAGCAGCCGTAGACAGGGGTACGAGCAGTACTTC. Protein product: CASSRRQGYEQYF.

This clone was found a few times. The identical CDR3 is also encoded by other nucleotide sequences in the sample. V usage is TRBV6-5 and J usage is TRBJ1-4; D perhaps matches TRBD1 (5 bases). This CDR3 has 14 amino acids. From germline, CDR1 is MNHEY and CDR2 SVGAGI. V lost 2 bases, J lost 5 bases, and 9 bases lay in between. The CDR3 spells CASSYQDTNEKLFF. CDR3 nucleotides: TGTGCCAGCAGTTACCAGGACACCAATGAAAAACTGTTTTTT.

CDR3 nucleotides: TGCAGCGTGGGACATTTGATGAACACTGAAGCTTTCTTT. This sequence encodes CSVGHLMNTEAFF. This sequence joins TRBV29-1 and TRBJ1-1, with a tentative D call TRBD1 (6 bases). The CDR3 is 13 amino acids. V lost 6 bases to trimming and J lost 0 bases, with 11 bases between them. Germline V gene lookup returns CDR1 SQVTM and CDR2 ANQGSEA. Drawing the rest from reference TRBV29-1 and TRBJ1-1, the complete variable domain is SAVISQKPSRDICQRGTSLTIQCQVDSQVTMMFWYRQQPGQSLTLIATANQGSEATYESGFVIDKFPISRPNLTFSTLTVSNMSPEDSSIYLCSVGHLMNTEAFFGQGTRLTVV.

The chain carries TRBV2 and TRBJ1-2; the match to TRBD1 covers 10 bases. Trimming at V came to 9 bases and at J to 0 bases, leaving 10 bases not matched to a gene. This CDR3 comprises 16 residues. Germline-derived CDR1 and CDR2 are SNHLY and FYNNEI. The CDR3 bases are TGTGCCAGTTACTACACCGGGACAGGGGCTAACTATGGCTACACCTTC. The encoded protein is CASYYTGTGANYGYTF.

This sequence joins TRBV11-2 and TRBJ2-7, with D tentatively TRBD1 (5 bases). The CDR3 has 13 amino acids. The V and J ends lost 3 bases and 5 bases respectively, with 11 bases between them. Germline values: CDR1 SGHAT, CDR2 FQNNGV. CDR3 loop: CASSFGQGDEQYF. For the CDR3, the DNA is TGTGCCAGCAGCTTCGGCCAGGGCGACGAGCAGTACTTC.

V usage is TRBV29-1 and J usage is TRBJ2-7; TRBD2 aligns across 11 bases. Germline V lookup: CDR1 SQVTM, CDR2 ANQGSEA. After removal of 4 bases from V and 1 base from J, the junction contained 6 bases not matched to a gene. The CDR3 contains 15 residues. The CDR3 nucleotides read TGCAGCGTTGCTTTGGGACTAGCGGCTTCCTACGAGCAGTACTTC. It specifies CSVALGLAASYEQYF.

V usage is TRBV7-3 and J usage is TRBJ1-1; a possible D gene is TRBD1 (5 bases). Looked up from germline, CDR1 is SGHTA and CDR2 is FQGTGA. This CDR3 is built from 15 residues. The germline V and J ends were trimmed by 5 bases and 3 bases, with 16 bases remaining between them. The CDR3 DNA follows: TGTGCCAGCAGCCCACCCATGGGGCTTGACACTGAAGCTTTCTTT. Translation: CASSPPMGLDTEAFF.

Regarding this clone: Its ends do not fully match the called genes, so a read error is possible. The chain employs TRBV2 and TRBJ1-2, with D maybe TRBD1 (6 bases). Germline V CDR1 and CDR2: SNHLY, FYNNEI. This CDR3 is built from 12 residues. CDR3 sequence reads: CASREDRYGCTF. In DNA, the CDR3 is TGTGCCAGCAGGGAAGACAGGTATGGCTGCACCTTC.

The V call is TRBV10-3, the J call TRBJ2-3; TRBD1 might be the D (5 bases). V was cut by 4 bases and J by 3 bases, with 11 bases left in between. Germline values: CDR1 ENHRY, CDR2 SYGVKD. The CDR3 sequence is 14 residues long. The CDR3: CAISGRGGTDTQYF. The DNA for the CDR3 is TGTGCCATCAGTGGAAGGGGCGGAACAGATACGCAGTATTTT.

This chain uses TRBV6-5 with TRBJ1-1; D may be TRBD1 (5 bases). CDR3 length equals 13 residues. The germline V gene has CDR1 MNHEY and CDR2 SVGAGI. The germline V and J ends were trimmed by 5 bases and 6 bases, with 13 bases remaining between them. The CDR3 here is CASSPSGWAEAFF. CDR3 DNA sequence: TGTGCCAGCAGTCCCTCAGGGTGGGCTGAAGCTTTCTTT.

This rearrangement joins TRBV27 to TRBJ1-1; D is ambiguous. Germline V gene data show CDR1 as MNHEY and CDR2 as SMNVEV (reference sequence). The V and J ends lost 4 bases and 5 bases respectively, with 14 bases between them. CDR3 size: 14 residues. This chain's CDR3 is CASSSGGRWTEAFF. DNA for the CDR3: TGTGCCAGCAGTTCGGGAGGGAGGTGGACTGAAGCTTTCTTT.

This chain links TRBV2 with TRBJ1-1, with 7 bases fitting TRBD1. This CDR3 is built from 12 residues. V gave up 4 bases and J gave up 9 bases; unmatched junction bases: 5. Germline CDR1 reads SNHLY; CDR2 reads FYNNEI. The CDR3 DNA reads TGTGCCAGCAGTGCCTCGAGGGGGCAAGCTTTCTTT. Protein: CASSASRGQAFF.

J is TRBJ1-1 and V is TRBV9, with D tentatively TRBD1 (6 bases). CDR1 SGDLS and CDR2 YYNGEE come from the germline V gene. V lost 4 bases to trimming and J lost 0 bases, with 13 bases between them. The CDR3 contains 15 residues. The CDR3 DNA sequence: TGTGCCAGCAGCCCCAGTAGGGGGATGAACACTGAAGCTTTCTTT. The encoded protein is CASSPSRGMNTEAFF.